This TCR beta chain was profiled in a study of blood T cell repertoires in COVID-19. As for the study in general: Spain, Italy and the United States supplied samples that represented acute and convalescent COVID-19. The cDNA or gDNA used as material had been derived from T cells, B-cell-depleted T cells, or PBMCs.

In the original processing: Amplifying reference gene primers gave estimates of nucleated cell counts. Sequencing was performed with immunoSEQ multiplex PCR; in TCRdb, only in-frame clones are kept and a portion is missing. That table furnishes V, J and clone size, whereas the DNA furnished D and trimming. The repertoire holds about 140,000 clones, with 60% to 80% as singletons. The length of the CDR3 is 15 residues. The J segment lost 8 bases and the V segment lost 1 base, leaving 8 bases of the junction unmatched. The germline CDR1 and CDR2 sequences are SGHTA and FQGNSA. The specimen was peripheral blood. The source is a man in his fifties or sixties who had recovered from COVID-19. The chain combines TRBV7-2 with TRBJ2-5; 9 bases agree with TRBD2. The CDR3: CASSLEASGAGTQYF. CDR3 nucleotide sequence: TGTGCCAGCAGCTTAGAGGCTAGCGGGGCCGGAACCCAGTACTTC.